Below, one T cell receptor (beta chain) is given with its context. This clonotype was observed a few times. Its antigen is still unknown. Base qualities are not recorded, but no much larger clone differs from it by a single base. From the cysteine up to the phenylalanine, the CDR3 has a length of 16 residues. Kept here is only the CDR3 DNA, which spans 48 bases and is read in frame from base 1. For CDR1 and CDR2, the germline V gene lists KGHSH and LQKENI. The junction carries 11 bases between V and J, which are trimmed by 2 bases and 1 base respectively. The record originates from a study of regulatory T cells in long-lasting Graves disease (dated by TCRdb to about 2021). Background for the entire study: Antithyroid drugs had been taken for less than 3 months by newly diagnosed Graves' disease patients. The study took place in China and was registered as a clinical trial. Patients with persistent Graves' disease were compared with patients with newly diagnosed Graves' disease using TCR sequencing and RNA sequencing of peripheral blood. A total of about 33 samples underwent TCR sequencing, from around 13 patients with persistent Graves' disease and roughly 20 patients with newly diagnosed Graves' disease. Points the paper makes about the study in general: Only the TCR beta chain was sequenced and analyzed. As a limitation, the authors acknowledged that the small sample size may reduce accuracy. The study examined only peripheral blood because the primary lesion, thyroid tissue, could not be accessed. TRBV28, TRBJ1-2 and TRBJ2-5 were preferentially used in persistent disease, while TRBV20-1 and TRBJ2-1 were favored in newly diagnosed disease. Patients with persistent disease shared more public clonotypes (approximately 2,500) than newly diagnosed patients did (around 930). Compared with newly diagnosed patients, persistent Graves' disease patients had lower TCR Shannon entropy and fewer highly expanded clones, which suggests clonal expansion.

According to the study, the label for this sample's time point signals: newly diagnosed GD, antithyroid drugs for less than 3 months. For both TCR sequencing and RNA sequencing, RNA was extracted from PBMCs in TRIzol. Graves' disease was diagnosed according to American Thyroid Association guidelines. The patients came from an endocrinology department in Xi'an, China. Each patient gave about 8.1 milliliters of peripheral blood, collected in an EDTA anticoagulant tube. PBMCs were isolated by Ficoll Paque Plus density gradient separation without further T cell sorting. RNA quality was checked with an Agilent 2100 Bioanalyzer and agarose gel, and concentration with a NanoDrop 2000. Library method: multiplex PCR. For sequencing, an Illumina HiSeq 4000 was employed. TCR beta libraries were built with iRepertoire HTBI primers and Arm-PCR amplification of CDR3 regions. Before sequencing, the PCR products went through gel purification. In the original analysis: Gene usage analysis of CDR3 amino acid clonotypes relied on the roughly 60 TRBV and over 13 TRBJ segments identified across samples. COPE and FqMerger were used to merge the filtered high-quality paired reads into contigs. BLAST was used to align contigs to IMGT TRBV, TRBD and TRBJ reference genes, with CDR3 defined following IMGT. Any clonotype with a frequency above 0.1% was classified as a highly expanded clone. Shannon entropy served as the measure of repertoire diversity, while the Gini coefficient captured V-J evenness. Public clonotypes were defined as clonotypes shared by more than one individual. The public reads were reprocessed in TCRdb via fastp at Q25 and MiXCR, keeping in-frame beta chains. Every CDR3 protein is listed once, alongside the most common genes and DNA of its rows. The V and J calls reflect TCRdb's pipeline rather than the authors' work. This sample has 300,000 to 400,000 distinct CDR3 sequences in its table, and over 15% of those were observed once. Roughly 27% of the sample comes from the top ten.

The data were also submitted as part of a second study, on T cells in Graves' hyperthyroidism and ophthalmopathy. Per the second study: Graves' hyperthyroidism was defined as stable when no progression to ophthalmopathy occurred over 18 months of follow-up. Hyperthyroidism patients were newly diagnosed, had a disease duration of under 2 months, and were aged 18 to 65 years. Exclusion was applied to patients with uncontrolled infections, other autoimmune diseases, pregnancy or lactation. Diagnoses were based on clinical symptoms, serum thyroxine and TRAb, thyroid ultrasound and orbital computed tomography. The first round of RT-PCR for the TCR CDR3 was performed with the HTBI primer set and the Qiagen OneStep RT-PCR kit. Blood samples also contained most of the expanded thyroid clonotypes (frequency above 0.001), which suggests that blood repertoires may reflect thyroid immune responses. In cross-validation, a model built on a 13 V-J signature told ophthalmopathy apart from stable hyperthyroidism with approximately 91% sensitivity and about 81% specificity, and in testing the same model reached 80%/75%. During validation, the model predicted progression to ophthalmopathy a median of around 6 months ahead of onset, with around 71% sensitivity and almost 75% specificity. To identify distinguishing TCR V-J signatures, a discovery cohort of about 100 patients was used, comprising 43 with Graves' ophthalmopathy and around 60 with stable Graves' hyperthyroidism. An independent validation cohort of about 19 hyperthyroidism patients and about 16 patients who later progressed to ophthalmopathy tested prospective prediction of ophthalmopathy. The 100 discovery patients were randomly split 7:3 into training and test sets. Thyroid tissue and blood T-cell repertoires from six Graves' hyperthyroidism patients were also compared in the study. Once sampling was done, hyperthyroidism patients were given methimazole at a starting dose of 30 mg daily, whereas ophthalmopathy patients were given high-dose intravenous methylprednisolone. A second multiplex PCR round built the libraries, followed by size selection and purification. The libraries were sequenced on an Illumina HiSeq2000 using paired-end 100 bp reads. SOAPnuke was used to process the raw data, with reads discarded if the reads contained adapters or uncalled bases, had a mean Phred below 15, or lacked an exact constant-primer or identifier match. COPE v1.2.5 was used to merge high-quality paired reads, and clonotypes were defined as unique nucleotide sequences. MiTCR v1.1 was used to align the clonotypes against IMGT TRBV, TRBD and TRBJ reference segments. The analysis was restricted to V-J combinations with a frequency above 0.0001, which together covered just over 98% of the repertoires. A TCS score was defined as the ratio of F50 (clonal expansion) to E x V (chaos), with BLOSUM62-based TCRdist applied between CDR3 peptides within each V-J. Welch's t-statistics and random forest reduced roughly 540 V-J features to 10 to 15, which were used in a naive Bayes classifier (R e1071). No statistical method was used to fix the sample size in advance, and group allocation was not hidden from the investigators. TCR Vbeta CDR3 sequencing of 130 to 150 peripheral blood samples (over 40 ophthalmopathy, about 75 hyperthyroidism and roughly 17 progressor patients) is reported in the paper.

This clonotype was sampled from a man in his forties with Graves disease. Donor details come from another sample of the same person, matched by shared clones. Material: peripheral blood mononuclear cells (PBMCs), obtained at new diagnosis, from a patient treated with antithyroid drugs. The chain was built from TRBV18 and TRBJ2-2; no D gene can be assigned with confidence. At the DNA level, the sequence is TGTGCCAGCTCACCATTCTACAAATTGAACACCGGGGAGCTGTTTTTT. Translated, it reads CASSPFYKLNTGELFF.